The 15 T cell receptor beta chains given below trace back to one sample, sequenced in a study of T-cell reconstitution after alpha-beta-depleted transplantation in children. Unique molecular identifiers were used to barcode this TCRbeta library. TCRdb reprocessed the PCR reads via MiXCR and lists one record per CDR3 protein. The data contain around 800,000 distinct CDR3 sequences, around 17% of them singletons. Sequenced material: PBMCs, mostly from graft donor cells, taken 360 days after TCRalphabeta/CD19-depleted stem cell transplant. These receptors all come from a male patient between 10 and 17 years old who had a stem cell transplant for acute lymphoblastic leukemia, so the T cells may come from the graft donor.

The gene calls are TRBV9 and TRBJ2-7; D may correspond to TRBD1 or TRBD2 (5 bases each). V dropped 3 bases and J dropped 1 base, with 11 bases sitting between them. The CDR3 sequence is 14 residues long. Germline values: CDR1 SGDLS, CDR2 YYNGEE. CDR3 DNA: TGTGCCAGCAGCGAAGGGACGGTTTCCTACGAGCAGTACTTC. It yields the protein CASSEGTVSYEQYF.

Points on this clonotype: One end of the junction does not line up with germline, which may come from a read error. In nucleotides, the CDR3 is TGCGCCAGCAGTTTGGGACCAGGGCTAGACAGCAATCAGCCCCAGCATTTT. It specifies CASSLGPGLDSNQPQHF. This sequence joins TRBV5-1 and TRBJ1-5; D might be TRBD1 (5 bases). The germline gives CDR1 SGHRS, CDR2 YFSETQ. CDR3 length equals 17 residues.

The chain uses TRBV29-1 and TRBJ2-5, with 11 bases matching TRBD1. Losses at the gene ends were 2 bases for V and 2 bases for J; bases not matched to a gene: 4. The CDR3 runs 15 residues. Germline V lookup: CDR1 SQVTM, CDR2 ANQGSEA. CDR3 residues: CSVESGTGGQETQYF. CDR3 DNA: TGCAGCGTTGAATCGGGGACAGGGGGACAAGAGACCCAGTACTTC.

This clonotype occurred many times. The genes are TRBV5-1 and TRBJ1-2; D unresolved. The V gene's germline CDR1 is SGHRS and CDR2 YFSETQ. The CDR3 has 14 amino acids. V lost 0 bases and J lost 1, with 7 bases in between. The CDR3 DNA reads TGCGCCAGCAGCTTGGGCGAGGTTAACTATGGCTACACCTTC. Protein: CASSLGEVNYGYTF. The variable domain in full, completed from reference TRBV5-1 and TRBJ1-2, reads KAGVTQTPRYLIKTRGQQVTLSCSPISGHRSVSWYQQTPGQGLQFLFEYFSETQRNKGNFPGRFSGRQFSNSRSEMNVSTLELGDSALYLCASSLGEVNYGYTFGSGTRLTVV.

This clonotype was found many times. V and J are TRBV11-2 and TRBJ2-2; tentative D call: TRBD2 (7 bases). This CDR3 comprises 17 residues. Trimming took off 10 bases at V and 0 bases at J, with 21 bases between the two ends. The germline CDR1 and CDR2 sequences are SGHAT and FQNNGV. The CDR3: CATSRGGQPANTGELFF. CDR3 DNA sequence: TGTGCCACCTCTAGGGGGGGCCAACCCGCGAACACCGGGGAGCTGTTTTTT.

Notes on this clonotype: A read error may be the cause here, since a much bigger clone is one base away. For the CDR3, the DNA is TGTGCCATCAGCCAGCGGGACAATGTGCAGTTCTTC. Protein product: CAISQRDNVQFF. The gene calls are TRBV10-3 and TRBJ2-1; perhaps TRBD2 as D (7 bases). The CDR3 runs 12 residues. The V gene's germline CDR1 is ENHRY and CDR2 SYGVKD.

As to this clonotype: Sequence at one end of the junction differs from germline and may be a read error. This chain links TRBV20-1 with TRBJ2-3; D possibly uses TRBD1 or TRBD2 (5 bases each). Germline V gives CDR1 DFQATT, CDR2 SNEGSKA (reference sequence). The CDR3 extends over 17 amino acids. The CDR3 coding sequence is TGCTGTGCTAGAGACCCCCGGGGCGGACCTAGCACAGATACGCAGTATTTT. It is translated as CCARDPRGGPSTDTQYF.

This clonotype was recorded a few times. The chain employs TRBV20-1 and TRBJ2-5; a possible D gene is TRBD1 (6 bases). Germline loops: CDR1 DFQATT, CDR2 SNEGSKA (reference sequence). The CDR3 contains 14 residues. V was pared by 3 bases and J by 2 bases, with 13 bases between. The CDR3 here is CSARIVDSQETQYF. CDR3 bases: TGCAGTGCTAGGATCGTGGACAGTCAAGAGACCCAGTACTTC.

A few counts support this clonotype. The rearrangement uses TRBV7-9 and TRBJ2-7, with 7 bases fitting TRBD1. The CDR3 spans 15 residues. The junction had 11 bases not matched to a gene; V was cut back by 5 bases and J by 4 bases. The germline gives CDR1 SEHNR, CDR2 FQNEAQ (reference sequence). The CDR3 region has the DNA TGTGCCAGCAGCCCGATCGGACAGGCAGTTTACGAGCAGTACTTC. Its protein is CASSPIGQAVYEQYF.

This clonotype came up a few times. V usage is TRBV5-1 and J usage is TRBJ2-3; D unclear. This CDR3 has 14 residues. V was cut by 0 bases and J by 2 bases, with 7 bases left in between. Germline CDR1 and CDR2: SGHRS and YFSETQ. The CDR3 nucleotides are TGCGCCAGCAGCTTGGTTGCCACCACAGATACGCAGTATTTT. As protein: CASSLVATTDTQYF.

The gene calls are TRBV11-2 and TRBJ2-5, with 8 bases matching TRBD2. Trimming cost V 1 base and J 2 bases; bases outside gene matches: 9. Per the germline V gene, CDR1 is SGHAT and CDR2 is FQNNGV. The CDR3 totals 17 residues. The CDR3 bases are TGTGCCAGCAGCTTAGGGAGACTAGCGAAGAATCAAGAGACCCAGTACTTC. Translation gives CASSLGRLAKNQETQYF.

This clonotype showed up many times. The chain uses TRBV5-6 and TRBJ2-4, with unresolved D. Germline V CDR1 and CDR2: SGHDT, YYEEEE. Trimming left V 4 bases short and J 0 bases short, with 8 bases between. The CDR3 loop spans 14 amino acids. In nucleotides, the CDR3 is TGTGCCAGCAGCCTGACGGAAGCCAAAAACATTCAGTACTTC. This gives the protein CASSLTEAKNIQYF.

The CDR3 here is CASSLRSGSWVNTGELFF. CDR3 in DNA: TGTGCCAGCAGCTTACGTAGCGGGAGCTGGGTTAACACCGGGGAGCTGTTTTTT. The rearrangement uses TRBV6-5 and TRBJ2-2, with 9 positions matching TRBD2. Germline trimming cut 6 bases from V and 2 bases from J; bases unmatched to any gene: 13. Germline assignment: CDR1 MNHEY and CDR2 SVGAGI. The length of the CDR3 is 18 residues.

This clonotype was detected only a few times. The CDR3 DNA sequence: TGTGCCAGCAGCTATAGAGGGACGGGAGAAACTAATGAAAAACTGTTTTTT. Its protein product is CASSYRGTGETNEKLFF. The chain uses TRBV7-6 and TRBJ1-4, with D tentatively TRBD1 (5 bases). CDR3 length: 17 residues. V lost 4 bases, J lost 1 base, and 16 bases lay in between. Per the germline V gene, CDR1 is SGHVS and CDR2 is FNYEAQ.

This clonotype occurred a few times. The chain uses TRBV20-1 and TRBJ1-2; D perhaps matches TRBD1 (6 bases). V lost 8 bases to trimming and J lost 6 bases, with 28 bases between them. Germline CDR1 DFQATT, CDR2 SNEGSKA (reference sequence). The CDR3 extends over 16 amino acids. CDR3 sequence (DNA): TGCAGTCCTCCTCTGCCCGTAGGACAGATCCGGAATGGCTACACCTTC. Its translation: CSPPLPVGQIRNGYTF.